A single sample gave rise to the 14 T cell receptor beta chains below, sequenced in a study of blood T cell repertoires in COVID-19. Sequencing used immunoSEQ multiplex PCR; TCRdb keeps in-frame clones, though not all of them. The sample shows about 180,000 clones, 88% of them seen only once. The specimen sequenced was peripheral blood. These TCRs come from a woman aged 30 to 39 with acute or convalescent COVID-19.

The chain has TRBV1 and TRBJ1-5. TRBV1 is a pseudogene segment. The length of the CDR3 is 11 residues. The CDR3 here is CTSTGNQPQHF. DNA for the CDR3: TGCACCAGCACTGGCAATCAGCCCCAGCATTTT.

The chain recombines TRBV28 with TRBJ1-2; D unclear. This CDR3 spans 14 amino acids. The germline CDR1 and CDR2 sequences are MDHEN and SYDVKM. With 2 bases removed from V and 3 bases from J, the gap between germline ends came to 10 bases. CDR3 protein: CASSLAGFDYGYTF. The CDR3, as DNA: TGTGCCAGCAGTTTAGCAGGTTTCGACTATGGCTACACCTTC.

The V and J genes are TRBV9 and TRBJ1-1; unclear D gene. Germline V lookup: CDR1 SGDLS, CDR2 YYNGEE. Trimming removed 0 bases from V and 0 bases from J, with 6 bases in between. The CDR3 runs 14 residues. CDR3: CASSVGALNTEAFF. The CDR3 DNA sequence: TGTGCCAGCAGCGTAGGCGCTCTGAACACTGAAGCTTTCTTT.

The rearrangement joins TRBV30 to TRBJ1-5, with D possibly TRBD1 on 5 matching bases. The CDR3 spans 15 residues. Germline V gene sequence: CDR1 GTSNPN, CDR2 SVGIG (reference sequence). V was clipped by 0 bases and J by 4 bases, with 13 bases between them. CDR3 DNA: TGTGCCTGGAGTGTAGGGGCCGCGGGAAATCAGCCCCAGCATTTT. Protein sequence: CAWSVGAAGNQPQHF.

The gene calls are TRBV5-5 and TRBJ2-5; 12 bases fit TRBD2. The CDR3 runs to 17 residues. Germline V gene data show CDR1 as SGHKS and CDR2 as YYEKEE (reference sequence). With V trimmed by 0 bases and J by 5 bases, 8 bases remained unmatched. CDR3 protein: CASSLAGLAGPPETQYF. The CDR3 region has the DNA TGTGCCAGCAGCTTGGCGGGACTAGCGGGCCCGCCGGAGACCCAGTACTTC.

CDR3 region: CASIGSGRSRGEFF. CDR3 sequence (DNA): TGTGCCAGCATTGGGAGCGGGAGGTCGCGGGGAGAGTTCTTC. The V call is TRBV28, the J call TRBJ2-1, with 9 bases matching TRBD2. Per the germline V gene, CDR1 is MDHEN and CDR2 is SYDVKM. J gave up 14 bases and V 7 bases, and 15 bases lay outside the gene matches. The length of the CDR3 is 14 residues.

This clone was found a few times. V is TRBV11-2 and J is TRBJ1-6; the match to TRBD1 covers 9 bases. The CDR3 totals 15 residues. J lost 9 bases, V lost 6 bases, and 9 bases had no gene match. Germline values: CDR1 SGHAT, CDR2 FQNNGV. The CDR3 loop reads CASRMGTGSGSPLHF. CDR3 DNA: TGTGCCAGCAGGATGGGGACAGGGAGTGGTTCACCCCTCCACTTT.

The rearrangement uses TRBV7-8 and TRBJ2-3, with 7 bases that match TRBD1. V lost 3 bases and J lost 14; bases outside the gene matches: 5. The length of the CDR3 is 11 residues. CDR1 SGHVS and CDR2 FQNEAQ come from the germline V gene. The CDR3 loop is CASSLDRLSYF. CDR3 DNA sequence: TGTGCCAGCAGCTTGGACAGGCTATCGTATTTT.

CDR3 sequence (DNA): TGTGCCAGCCGACGTCAGGGGTTCTACGAGCAGTACTTC. Translation: CASRRQGFYEQYF. The chain carries TRBV12-3 or TRBV12-4 and TRBJ2-7; D is perhaps TRBD1 (6 bases). V shed 8 bases and J shed 3 bases, with 14 bases lying between them. The CDR3 is made up of 13 amino acids.

V and J are TRBV18 and TRBJ1-1; D may be TRBD1 (5 bases). The CDR3 has 16 residues. The V and J ends lost 2 bases and 7 bases respectively, with 20 bases between them. Germline CDR1 and CDR2: KGHSH and LQKENI. CDR3: CASSPIIRQTDGEAFF. The DNA of the CDR3 is TGTGCCAGCTCACCAATAATCCGACAGACCGACGGTGAAGCTTTCTTT.

This rearrangement joins TRBV7-9 to TRBJ1-3; 8 bases align to TRBD1. From germline, CDR1 is SEHNR and CDR2 FQNEAQ (reference sequence). The CDR3 has 16 amino acids. The V gene end was trimmed by 5 bases and the J gene end by 0 bases; junction bases not matched to a gene: 6. CDR3 residues: CASSTDRAGSGNTIYF. Written as DNA, the CDR3 is TGTGCCAGCAGCACGGACAGGGCCGGCTCTGGAAACACCATATATTTT.

This clone was recorded only once. The chain employs TRBV5-6 and TRBJ2-1; TRBD1 might be the D (5 bases). Germline CDR1 SGHDT, CDR2 YYEEEE. The CDR3 runs to 16 residues. Trimming removed 3 bases from V and 0 bases from J, with 13 bases in between. CDR3 in amino acids: CASSSHRFPSYNEQFF. The CDR3 DNA reads as TGTGCCAGCAGCTCCCACAGGTTCCCCTCCTACAATGAGCAGTTCTTC.

The chain employs TRBV3-1 (or the pseudogene TRBV3-2) and TRBJ1-2, with D maybe TRBD1 (5 bases). CDR1 is LGHDT and CDR2 is YNNKEL in the germline V gene (reference sequence). Trimming took 2 bases from V and 8 from J, leaving 18 bases between them. The CDR3 runs 15 residues. The CDR3 DNA is TGTGCCAGCAGCCAAATGTTCCCCGGGACTAACGGCTACACCTTC. Its translation: CASSQMFPGTNGYTF.

With respect to this clone: One junction end does not reproduce the germline sequence, and a read error may be involved. The chain joins TRBV7-7 to TRBJ2-1; TRBD1 matches at 10 bases. The V gene's germline CDR1 is SSHAT and CDR2 FNYEAQ (reference sequence). CDR3 size: 14 residues. The CDR3 sequence is CASSLSTGGSEQFF. Written as DNA, the CDR3 is TGTGCTAGCAGCTTATCGACAGGGGGCTCTGAGCAGTTCTTC.